A single sample is the source of the 27 T cell receptor beta chains below, sequenced in a study of OX40 agonist ivuxolimab in advanced cancers. Sequenced by immunoSEQ multiplex PCR; TCRdb stores in-frame clones only, minus some. The sample gives 90,000 to 130,000 clones, around 93% of which show up once; roughly 0.66% is in the top ten. The sequences come from CD4+ or CD8+ T cells sorted from blood, collected in a trial of the OX40 agonist ivuxolimab. Receptors originate from an adult with an advanced solid tumor such as melanoma, head and neck, liver or kidney cancer.

This clone appeared a single time. CDR3 nucleotides: TGTGCCAGCAGCTCCACCCAGTGGGGGGAAAAACTGTTTTTT. It specifies CASSSTQWGEKLFF. The V and J genes are TRBV7-6 and TRBJ1-4, with a possible D match to TRBD1 (5 bases). Germline V CDR1 and CDR2: SGHVS, FNYEAQ. The CDR3 has 14 amino acids. Between the trimmed V and J ends, which lost 4 bases and 8 bases, there was a span of 14 bases.

This chain joins TRBV7-2 and TRBJ2-5; 8 nucleotides align to TRBD2. The V gene's germline CDR1 is SGHTA and CDR2 FQGNSA. This CDR3 is built from 15 residues. With V trimmed by 4 bases and J by 7 bases, 11 bases remained unmatched. The CDR3 is CASSSRAGAEGTQYF. CDR3 bases: TGTGCCAGCAGCTCCCGAGCGGGGGCCGAAGGGACCCAGTACTTC.

The sample holds one count of this clone. The chain combines TRBV30 with TRBJ2-3, with D possibly TRBD1 on 6 matching bases. The CDR3 is 12 amino acids. In germline, CDR1 is GTSNPN, CDR2 SVGIG (reference sequence). V lost 3 bases and J 6 bases, leaving 10 bases between the germline ends. In nucleotides, the CDR3 is TGTGCCTGGAGGGGCCAGGGGGATACGCAGTATTTT. Translation: CAWRGQGDTQYF.

V gene TRBV27 combines with J gene TRBJ1-5; TRBD1 matches at 8 bases. The CDR3 sequence is 15 residues long. With V trimmed by 2 bases and J by 2 bases, 2 bases remained unmatched. Germline-derived CDR1 and CDR2 are MNHEY and SMNVEV (reference sequence). In DNA, the CDR3 is TGTGCCAGCAGTTTACAGGGACAGGGCAATCAGCCCCAGCATTTT. Translation gives CASSLQGQGNQPQHF.

The chain employs TRBV9 and TRBJ2-3, with 7 bases matching TRBD1. After removal of 1 base from V and 0 bases from J, the junction contained 2 bases not matched to a gene. The CDR3 is 15 residues long. Germline V gives CDR1 SGDLS, CDR2 YYNGEE. CDR3 nucleotide sequence: TGTGCCAGCAGCGTATCACAGGGGAGCACAGATACGCAGTATTTT. It is translated as CASSVSQGSTDTQYF. Supplemented by reference TRBV9 and TRBJ2-3, the full variable domain reads DSGVTQTPKHLITATGQRVTLRCSPRSGDLSVYWYQQSLDQGLQFLIQYYNGEERAKGNILERFSAQQFPDLHSELNLSSLELGDSALYFCASSVSQGSTDTQYFGPGTRLTVL.

This clone showed up just once. The chain employs TRBV7-3 and TRBJ2-1; a possible D gene is TRBD2 (6 bases). CDR3 length: 13 residues. Germline V CDR1 and CDR2: SGHTA, FQGTGA. V lost 1 base and J 8 bases, leaving 9 bases between the germline ends. The CDR3, as DNA: TGTGCCAGCAGCTTAATCGGGAGCGATGAGCAGTTCTTC. Residues: CASSLIGSDEQFF.

The chain combines TRBV7-8 with TRBJ2-1; perhaps TRBD2 as D (6 bases). The germline V and J ends were trimmed by 9 bases and 9 bases, with 15 bases remaining between them. This CDR3 contains 12 residues. Per germline, CDR1 SGHVS and CDR2 FQNEAQ. CDR3 sequence: CASSREFGEQFF. CDR3 nucleotide sequence: TGTGCCAGTTCTCGGGAGTTCGGTGAGCAGTTCTTC.

The V gene is TRBV6-5, the J gene TRBJ1-1; D gene ambiguous. Between the trimmed V and J ends, which lost 7 bases and 7 bases, there was a span of 16 bases. The germline V gene encodes CDR1 MNHEY and CDR2 SVGAGI. The CDR3 covers 13 residues. The CDR3 is CASTEGREGEAFF. Here the CDR3 DNA reads TGTGCCAGCACCGAAGGGCGAGAGGGTGAAGCTTTCTTT.

V gene TRBV6-1 combines with J gene TRBJ2-1, with D possibly matching TRBD2 (6 bases). V was pared by 5 bases and J by 9 bases, with 11 bases between. This CDR3 spans 12 amino acids. Germline V CDR1 and CDR2: MNHNS, SASEGT. The CDR3 region has the DNA TGTGCCAGCAGTAAGAAGGGAGGTGAGCAGTTCTTC. This sequence encodes CASSKKGGEQFF.

The J gene is TRBJ2-7, the V gene TRBV4-2, with TRBD2 as a possible D gene (6 bases). This CDR3 contains 14 residues. Trimming shortened V by 5 bases and J by 2 bases, and 13 bases separated the two germline ends. The germline V gene has CDR1 LGHNA and CDR2 YNFKEQ. This chain's CDR3 is CASSSGTATYEQYF. The CDR3, as DNA: TGTGCCAGCAGCTCCGGGACTGCCACCTACGAGCAGTACTTC.

This clone was found a few times. The chain employs TRBV7-6 and TRBJ1-6; D is uncertain. Germline CDR1 reads SGHVS; CDR2 reads FNYEAQ. The V end was cut by 1 base, the J end by 9 bases, with 13 bases between. This CDR3 is built from 15 residues. The CDR3 nucleotides read TGTGCCAGCAGCTTAGTAGGCGGAGGTCGTTCACCCCTCCACTTT. It yields the protein CASSLVGGGRSPLHF.

The chain is built from TRBV18 and TRBJ2-2; no clear D gene. With 3 bases removed from V and 2 bases from J, the gap between germline ends came to 10 bases. CDR3 length: 15 amino acids. Looked up from germline, CDR1 is KGHSH and CDR2 is LQKENI. DNA of the CDR3: TGTGCCAGCTCACCGGGGAACCATAACACCGGGGAGCTGTTTTTT. Its protein product is CASSPGNHNTGELFF.

This rearrangement joins TRBV6-5 to TRBJ1-1; D is unclear. CDR3 length: 13 amino acids. V gave up 6 bases and J gave up 1 base, with 9 bases separating them. Germline loops: CDR1 MNHEY, CDR2 SVGAGI. In nucleotides, the CDR3 is TGTGCCAGCAGATTTAGGACGAACACTGAAGCTTTCTTT. Protein product: CASRFRTNTEAFF.

The V and J genes are TRBV7-3 and TRBJ2-3; weak D call: TRBD1 (8 bases). Germline V lookup: CDR1 SGHTA, CDR2 FQGTGA. The CDR3 runs to 14 residues. The V end was cut by 4 bases, the J end by 9 bases, with 17 bases between. The CDR3 DNA follows: TGTGCCAGCAGCTGGGGGGGACAGGAAGCAACGCAGTATTTT. Encoded protein: CASSWGGQEATQYF.

As for this clone: At the DNA level, this CDR3 is encoded by other sequences in the same sample as well. V gene TRBV2 combines with J gene TRBJ1-1; 7 nucleotides line up with TRBD1. The germline V gene has CDR1 SNHLY and CDR2 FYNNEI. With 1 base clipped from V and 4 bases from J, the junction kept 0 bases outside the gene matches. The length of the CDR3 is 13 residues. The DNA for the CDR3 is TGTGCCAGCAGTGAAGACAGGGGCACTGAAGCTTTCTTT. Amino acid sequence: CASSEDRGTEAFF. Full variable domain (rest looked up from reference TRBV2 and TRBJ1-1): EPEVTQTPSHQVTQMGQEVILRCVPISNHLYFYWYRQILGQKVEFLVSFYNNEISEKSEIFDDQFSVERPDGSNFTLKIRSTKLEDSAMYFCASSEDRGTEAFFGQGTRLTVV.

This clone came up once. This rearrangement joins TRBV5-1 to TRBJ2-2; 10 nucleotides match TRBD2. The germline V gene encodes CDR1 SGHRS and CDR2 YFSETQ. V lost 0 bases and J lost 4; bases outside the gene matches: 6. The CDR3 has 17 residues. Here the CDR3 DNA reads TGCGCCAGCAGCTTGGGGACTAGCGGTTTTGCCACCGGGGAGCTGTTTTTT. It encodes CASSLGTSGFATGELFF.

This sequence joins TRBV9 and TRBJ2-5; TRBD2 matches at 9 bases. Germline trimming cut 3 bases from V and 5 bases from J; bases unmatched to any gene: 5. CDR3 length equals 14 residues. The germline V gene encodes CDR1 SGDLS and CDR2 YYNGEE. The CDR3 loop reads CASSGSGGGETQYF. In DNA form, the CDR3 reads TGTGCCAGCAGCGGTAGCGGGGGAGGGGAGACCCAGTACTTC.

The chain couples TRBV29-1 to TRBJ1-2; TRBD1 matches at 9 bases. The J segment lost 6 bases and the V segment lost 1 base, leaving 6 bases of the junction unmatched. The CDR3 loop spans 14 amino acids. Germline CDR1 SQVTM, CDR2 ANQGSEA. DNA of the CDR3: TGCAGCGTTGAAGGGTCCGGACAGGGGCATGGCTACACCTTC. It is translated as CSVEGSGQGHGYTF. The full variable domain, completed using reference TRBV29-1 and TRBJ1-2, is SAVISQKPSRDICQRGTSLTIQCQVDSQVTMMFWYRQQPGQSLTLIATANQGSEATYESGFVIDKFPISRPNLTFSTLTVSNMSPEDSSIYLCSVEGSGQGHGYTFGSGTRLTVV.

The V call is TRBV4-1, the J call TRBJ2-5, with D perhaps TRBD1 (7 bases). Germline V gene data show CDR1 as MGHRA and CDR2 as YSYEKL. This CDR3 region has 16 residues. Trimming shortened V by 4 bases and J by 5 bases, and 20 bases separated the two germline ends. CDR3 DNA sequence: TGCGCCAGCAGCCCCAGGGGGGCGGGACCACGGGAGACCCAGTACTTC. This encodes CASSPRGAGPRETQYF.

The chain recombines TRBV5-4 with TRBJ1-1, with D hard to call. The V end was cut by 2 bases, the J end by 3 bases, with 14 bases between. The CDR3 totals 15 residues. CDR1 and CDR2 (germline): SGHNT, YYREEE (reference sequence). In DNA, the CDR3 is TGTGCCAGCAGCTTTAGAGGGTTTGGAGACACTGAAGCTTTCTTT. It specifies CASSFRGFGDTEAFF.

The J gene is TRBJ1-2, the V gene TRBV10-1; D uncertain. This CDR3 comprises 14 residues. CDR1 and CDR2 from the germline V gene are WNHNN and SYGVQD (reference sequence). V lost 7 bases, J lost 7 bases, and 19 bases lay in between. CDR3 sequence (DNA): TGCGCCAGCATACCGCCAGAACCCTCCTCTGGCTACACCTTC. As protein: CASIPPEPSSGYTF.

This chain links TRBV6-6 with TRBJ2-7; 7 bases are a match to TRBD1. Germline CDR1 and CDR2: MNHNY and SVGAGI (reference sequence). V dropped 8 bases and J dropped 0; count of bases not matched to a gene: 4. CDR3 length equals 13 residues. CDR3 in amino acids: CASCEGASYEQYF. The CDR3 DNA sequence: TGTGCCAGCTGCGAGGGGGCCTCCTACGAGCAGTACTTC.

The CDR3 DNA reads as TGTGCCAGTAGGGTCCTGGGGGTGAACACTGAAGCTTTCTTT. Amino acids: CASRVLGVNTEAFF. The rearrangement links TRBV19 to TRBJ1-1; weak D call: TRBD1 (5 bases). V dropped 6 bases and J dropped 0 bases, with 11 bases sitting between them. This CDR3 has 14 amino acids. Germline assignment: CDR1 LNHDA and CDR2 SQIVND (reference sequence).

This clone occurred once. The rearrangement joins TRBV5-1 to TRBJ1-2; the D is unclear. Germline values: CDR1 SGHRS, CDR2 YFSETQ. Trimming left V 1 base short and J 6 bases short, with 13 bases between. The CDR3 is 14 residues long. CDR3 bases: TGCGCCAGCAGCTTGAACGCGGGTTTGGATGGCTACACCTTC. It specifies CASSLNAGLDGYTF.

V is TRBV19 and J is TRBJ1-2, with D possibly TRBD1 on 5 matching bases. V lost 5 bases and J 7 bases, leaving 11 bases between the germline ends. CDR1 is LNHDA and CDR2 is SQIVND in the germline V gene (reference sequence). This CDR3 is built from 12 residues. CDR3 amino acids: CASSGTRGGYTF. In DNA, the CDR3 is TGTGCCAGTAGTGGGACCAGAGGTGGCTACACCTTC.

The V call is TRBV6-6, the J call TRBJ1-2; D unclear. V lost 4 bases, J lost 2 bases, and 8 bases lay in between. The germline V gene has CDR1 MNHNY and CDR2 SVGAGI (reference sequence). The CDR3 spans 13 residues. The CDR3 protein is CASSLQANYGYTF. The CDR3, as DNA: TGTGCCAGCAGTTTGCAGGCAAACTATGGCTACACCTTC.

This sequence joins TRBV11-2 and TRBJ2-6; D might be TRBD1 or TRBD2, each matching 5 bases. V was trimmed by 7 bases and J by 0 bases, leaving 16 bases between them. This CDR3 has 17 amino acids. Germline assignment: CDR1 SGHAT and CDR2 FQNNGV. CDR3 region: CASTGRVGTSGANVLTF. In nucleotides, the CDR3 is TGTGCCAGCACCGGACGGGTTGGGACCTCTGGGGCCAACGTCCTGACTTTC.